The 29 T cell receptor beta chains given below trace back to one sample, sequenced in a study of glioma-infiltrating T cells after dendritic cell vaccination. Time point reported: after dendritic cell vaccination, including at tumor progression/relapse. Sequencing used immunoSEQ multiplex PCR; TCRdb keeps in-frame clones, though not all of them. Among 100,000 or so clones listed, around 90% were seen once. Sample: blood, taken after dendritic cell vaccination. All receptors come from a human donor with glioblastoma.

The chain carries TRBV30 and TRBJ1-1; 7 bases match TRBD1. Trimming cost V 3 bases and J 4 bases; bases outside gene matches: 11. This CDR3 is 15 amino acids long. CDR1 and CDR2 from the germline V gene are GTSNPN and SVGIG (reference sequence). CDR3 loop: CAWSVIDRDGTEAFF. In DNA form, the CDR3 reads TGTGCCTGGAGCGTCATAGACAGGGATGGCACTGAAGCTTTCTTT.

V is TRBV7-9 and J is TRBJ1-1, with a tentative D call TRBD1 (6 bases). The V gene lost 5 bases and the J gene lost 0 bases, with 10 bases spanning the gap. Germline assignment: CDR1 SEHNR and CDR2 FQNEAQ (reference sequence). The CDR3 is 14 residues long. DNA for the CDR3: TGTGCCAGCAGCCAGGACAGCATGAACACTGAAGCTTTCTTT. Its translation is CASSQDSMNTEAFF.

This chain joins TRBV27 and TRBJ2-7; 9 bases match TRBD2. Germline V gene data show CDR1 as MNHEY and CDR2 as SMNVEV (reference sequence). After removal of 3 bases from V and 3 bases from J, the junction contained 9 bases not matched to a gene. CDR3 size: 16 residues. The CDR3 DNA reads TGTGCCAGCAGTTTCTCCAGCGGGAGGACCCTCTACGAGCAGTACTTC. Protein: CASSFSSGRTLYEQYF.

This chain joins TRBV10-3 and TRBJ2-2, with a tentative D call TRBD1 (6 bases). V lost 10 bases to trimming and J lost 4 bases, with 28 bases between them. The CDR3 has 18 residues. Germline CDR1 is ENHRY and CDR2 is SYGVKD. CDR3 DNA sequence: TGTGCCACCGGCGACGAGGGGTCCTCTCCCAGGGGCACCGGGGAGCTGTTTTTT. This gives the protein CATGDEGSSPRGTGELFF.

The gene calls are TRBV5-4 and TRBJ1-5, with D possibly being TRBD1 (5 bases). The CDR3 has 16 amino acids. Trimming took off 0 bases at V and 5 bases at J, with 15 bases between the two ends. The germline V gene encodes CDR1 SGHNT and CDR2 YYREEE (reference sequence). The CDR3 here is CASSLGGSTGDQPQHF. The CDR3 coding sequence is TGTGCCAGCAGCTTGGGAGGGTCAACGGGGGATCAGCCCCAGCATTTT.

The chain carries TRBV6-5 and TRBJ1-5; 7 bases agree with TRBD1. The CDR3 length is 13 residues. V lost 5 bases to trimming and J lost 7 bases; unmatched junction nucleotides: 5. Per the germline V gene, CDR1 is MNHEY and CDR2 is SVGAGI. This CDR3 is CASSQDRSQPQHF. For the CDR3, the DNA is TGTGCCAGCAGTCAGGACAGGTCCCAGCCCCAGCATTTT.

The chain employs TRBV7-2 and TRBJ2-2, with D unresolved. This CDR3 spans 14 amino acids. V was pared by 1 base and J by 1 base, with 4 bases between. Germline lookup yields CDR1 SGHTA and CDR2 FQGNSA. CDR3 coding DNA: TGTGCCAGCAGCTTAGACGGGAACACCGGGGAGCTGTTTTTT. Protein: CASSLDGNTGELFF.

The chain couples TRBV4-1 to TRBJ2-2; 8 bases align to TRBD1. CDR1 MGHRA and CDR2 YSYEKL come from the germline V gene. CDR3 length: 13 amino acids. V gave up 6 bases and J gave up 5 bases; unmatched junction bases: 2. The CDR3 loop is CASSRTGTGELFF. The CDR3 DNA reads TGCGCCAGCAGTCGGACAGGGACCGGGGAGCTGTTTTTT.

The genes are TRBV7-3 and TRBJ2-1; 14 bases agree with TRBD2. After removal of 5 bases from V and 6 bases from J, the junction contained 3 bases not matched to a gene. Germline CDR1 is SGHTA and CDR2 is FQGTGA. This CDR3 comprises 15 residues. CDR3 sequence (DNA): TGTGCCAGCAGCGGGACTAGCGGGGGTCGCAATGAGCAGTTCTTC. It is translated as CASSGTSGGRNEQFF.

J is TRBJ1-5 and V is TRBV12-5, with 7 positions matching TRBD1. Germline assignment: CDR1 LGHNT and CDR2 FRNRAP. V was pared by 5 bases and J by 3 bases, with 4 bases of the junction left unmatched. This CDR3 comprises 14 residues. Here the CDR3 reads CASGPGTDNQPQHF. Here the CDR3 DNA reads TGTGCTAGTGGTCCTGGGACAGACAATCAGCCCCAGCATTTT.

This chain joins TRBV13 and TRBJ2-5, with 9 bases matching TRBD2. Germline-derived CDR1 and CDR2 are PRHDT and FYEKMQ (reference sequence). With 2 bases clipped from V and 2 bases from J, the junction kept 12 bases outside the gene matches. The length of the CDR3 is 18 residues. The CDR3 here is CASSLPLVAGVKQETQYF. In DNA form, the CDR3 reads TGTGCCAGCAGCTTACCCCTCGTAGCGGGGGTAAAACAAGAGACCCAGTACTTC.

The CDR3 DNA follows: TGTGCCAGCAGCTTAGACGGCTATGGCTACACCTTC. Encoded protein: CASSLDGYGYTF. V is TRBV7-2 and J is TRBJ1-2; no clear D. CDR1 and CDR2 (germline): SGHTA, FQGNSA. V was clipped by 1 base and J by 4 bases, with 4 bases between them. The CDR3 runs to 12 residues.

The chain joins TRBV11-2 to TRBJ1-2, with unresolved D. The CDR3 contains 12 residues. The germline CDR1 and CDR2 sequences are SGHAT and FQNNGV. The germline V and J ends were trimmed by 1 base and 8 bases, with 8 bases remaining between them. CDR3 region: CASSLASGGYTF. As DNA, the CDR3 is TGTGCCAGCAGCTTAGCTTCGGGGGGCTACACCTTC.

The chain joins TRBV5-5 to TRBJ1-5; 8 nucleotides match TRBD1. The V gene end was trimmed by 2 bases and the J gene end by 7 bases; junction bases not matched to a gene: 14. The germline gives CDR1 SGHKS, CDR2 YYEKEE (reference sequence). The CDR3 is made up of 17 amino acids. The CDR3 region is CASSLVPGTGFYQPQHF. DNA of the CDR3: TGTGCCAGCAGCTTAGTGCCAGGGACAGGTTTTTACCAGCCCCAGCATTTT.

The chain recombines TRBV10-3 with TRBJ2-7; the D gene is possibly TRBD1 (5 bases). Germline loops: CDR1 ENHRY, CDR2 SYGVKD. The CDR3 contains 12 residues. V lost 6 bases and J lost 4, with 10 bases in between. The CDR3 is CAISSTDYEQYF. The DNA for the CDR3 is TGTGCCATCAGCTCGACAGATTACGAGCAGTACTTC.

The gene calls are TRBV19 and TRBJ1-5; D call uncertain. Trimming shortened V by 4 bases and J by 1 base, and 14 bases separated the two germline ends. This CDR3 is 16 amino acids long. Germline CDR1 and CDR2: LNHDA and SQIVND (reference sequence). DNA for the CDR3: TGTGCCAGTAGTACCCATCCGACGGAGAGCAATCAGCCCCAGCATTTT. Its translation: CASSTHPTESNQPQHF.

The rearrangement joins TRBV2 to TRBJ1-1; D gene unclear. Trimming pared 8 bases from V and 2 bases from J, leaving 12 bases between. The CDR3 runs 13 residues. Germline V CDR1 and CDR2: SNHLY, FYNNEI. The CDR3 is CASVLDINTEAFF. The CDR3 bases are TGTGCCAGCGTACTAGATATCAACACTGAAGCTTTCTTT.

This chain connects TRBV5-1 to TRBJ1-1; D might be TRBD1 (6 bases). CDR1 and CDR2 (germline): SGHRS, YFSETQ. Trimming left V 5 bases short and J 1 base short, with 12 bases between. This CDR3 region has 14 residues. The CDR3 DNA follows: TGCGCCAGCAGTCAAAGGGGGACGAACACTGAAGCTTTCTTT. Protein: CASSQRGTNTEAFF.

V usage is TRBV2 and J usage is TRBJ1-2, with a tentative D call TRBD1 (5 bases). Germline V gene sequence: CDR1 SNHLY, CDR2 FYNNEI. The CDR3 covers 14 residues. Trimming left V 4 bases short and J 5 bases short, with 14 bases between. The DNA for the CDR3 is TGTGCCAGCAGTGCAGGGAATTTCGGATATGGCTACACCTTC. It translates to CASSAGNFGYGYTF.

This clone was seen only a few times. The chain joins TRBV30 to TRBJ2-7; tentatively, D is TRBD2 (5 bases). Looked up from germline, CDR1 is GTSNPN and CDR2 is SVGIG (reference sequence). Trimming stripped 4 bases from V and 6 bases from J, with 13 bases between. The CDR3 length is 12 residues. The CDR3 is CAWNPIGGEQYF. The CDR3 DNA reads TGTGCCTGGAACCCCATAGGAGGCGAGCAGTACTTC.

The CDR3 DNA follows: TGTGCTAGTGGTCCGGGAGTGAACACCGGGGAGCTGTTTTTT. Protein product: CASGPGVNTGELFF. The chain joins TRBV12-5 to TRBJ2-2; D is possibly TRBD2 (6 bases). Germline V gene sequence: CDR1 LGHNT, CDR2 FRNRAP. CDR3 size: 14 residues. The V end was cut by 5 bases, the J end by 1 base, with 8 bases between.

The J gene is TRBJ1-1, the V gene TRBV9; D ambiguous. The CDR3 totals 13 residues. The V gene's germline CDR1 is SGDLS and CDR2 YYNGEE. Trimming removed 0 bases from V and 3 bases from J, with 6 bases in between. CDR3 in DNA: TGTGCCAGCAGCGTAGCCCCGGACACTGAAGCTTTCTTT. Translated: CASSVAPDTEAFF.

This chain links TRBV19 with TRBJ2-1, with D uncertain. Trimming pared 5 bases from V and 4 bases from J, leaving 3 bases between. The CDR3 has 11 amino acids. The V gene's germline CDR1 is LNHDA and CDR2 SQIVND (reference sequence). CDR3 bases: TGTGCCAGTAGTTATTACAATGAGCAGTTCTTC. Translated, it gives CASSYYNEQFF.

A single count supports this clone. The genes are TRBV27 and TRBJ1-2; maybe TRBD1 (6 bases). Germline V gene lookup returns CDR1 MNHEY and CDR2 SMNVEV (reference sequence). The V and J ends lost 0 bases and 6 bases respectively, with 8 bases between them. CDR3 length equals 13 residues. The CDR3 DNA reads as TGTGCCAGCAGTTTATCAGGGGGTAATGGCTACACCTTC. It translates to CASSLSGGNGYTF.

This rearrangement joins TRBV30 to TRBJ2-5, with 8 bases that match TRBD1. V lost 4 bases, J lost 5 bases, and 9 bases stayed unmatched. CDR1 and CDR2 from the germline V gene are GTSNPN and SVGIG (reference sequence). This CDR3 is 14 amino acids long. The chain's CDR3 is CAWNTGGARETQYF. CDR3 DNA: TGTGCCTGGAACACAGGGGGAGCGAGGGAGACCCAGTACTTC.

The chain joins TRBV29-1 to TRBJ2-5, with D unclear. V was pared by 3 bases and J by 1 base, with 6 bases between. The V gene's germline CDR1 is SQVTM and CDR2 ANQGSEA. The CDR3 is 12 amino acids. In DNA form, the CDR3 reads TGCAGCGTTGACTACCCCCAAGAGACCCAGTACTTC. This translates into CSVDYPQETQYF.

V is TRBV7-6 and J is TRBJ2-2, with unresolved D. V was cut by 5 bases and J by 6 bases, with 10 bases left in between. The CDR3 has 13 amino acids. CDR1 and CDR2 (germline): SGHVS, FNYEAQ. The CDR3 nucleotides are TGTGCCAGCAGCGCACCCGGTCCCGGGGAGCTGTTTTTT. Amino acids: CASSAPGPGELFF.

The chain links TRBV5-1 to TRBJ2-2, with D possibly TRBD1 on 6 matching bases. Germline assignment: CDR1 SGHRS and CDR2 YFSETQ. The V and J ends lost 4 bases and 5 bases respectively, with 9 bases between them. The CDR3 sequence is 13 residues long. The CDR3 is CASSTQGTGELFF. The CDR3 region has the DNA TGCGCCAGCAGCACACAGGGAACCGGGGAGCTGTTTTTT.

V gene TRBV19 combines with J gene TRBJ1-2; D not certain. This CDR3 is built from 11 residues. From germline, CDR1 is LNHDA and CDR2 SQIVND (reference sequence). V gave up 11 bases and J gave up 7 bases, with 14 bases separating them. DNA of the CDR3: TGTGCCTCCCGGGGTGTGGGTGGCTACACCTTC. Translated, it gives CASRGVGGYTF.